The 25 T cell receptor beta chains below were found in one sample sequenced in a study of Ad26.COV2.S vaccination and SARS-CoV-2 variants. Some clones are missing from TCRdb's copy, which holds only in-frame ones; the method was immunoSEQ multiplex PCR. The data contain 400,000 to 450,000 clones, around 92% of them singletons. Regarding treatment: roughly 19 received Ad26.COV2.S at low or high dose, single or two shots; about 5 received placebo; per-sample allocation not given. All samples were drawn on day 63, counting from the first vaccine or placebo injection. Sequenced material: peripheral blood, taken in a trial of Ad26.COV2.S vaccine versus placebo. Receptors originate from a person between 18 and 65 years old who received the Ad26.COV2.S COVID-19 vaccine or a placebo.

The chain recombines TRBV7-9 with TRBJ1-3, with a weak D call TRBD1 (6 bases). This CDR3 contains 15 residues. In germline, CDR1 is SEHNR, CDR2 FQNEAQ (reference sequence). Trimming removed 4 bases from V and 7 bases from J, with 17 bases in between. The CDR3: CASSWQGTARNTIYF. The CDR3 DNA follows: TGTGCCAGCAGCTGGCAGGGGACTGCCCGGAACACCATATATTTT.

The V call is TRBV25-1, the J call TRBJ2-2; D might be TRBD2 (5 bases). This CDR3 comprises 15 residues. Germline loops: CDR1 MGHDK, CDR2 SYGVNS. Between the trimmed V and J ends, which lost 4 bases and 3 bases, there was a span of 12 bases. CDR3 DNA: TGTGCCAGCAGTGGGACTGGCACTTACACCGGGGAGCTGTTTTTT. Its protein is CASSGTGTYTGELFF.

CDR3 loop: CASSEGRPGQAYEQYF. CDR3 DNA sequence: TGTGCCAGCAGTGAAGGTCGACCAGGCCAGGCCTACGAGCAGTACTTC. The chain joins TRBV6-1 to TRBJ2-7; D gene unclear. Germline V gene lookup returns CDR1 MNHNS and CDR2 SASEGT. The V end lost 1 base, the J end lost 2 bases, and 15 bases lay between the germline ends. This CDR3 comprises 16 residues.

The CDR3 region is CASRPTSGASYEQYF. DNA for the CDR3: TGTGCCAGCCGACCCACCAGCGGGGCCTCCTACGAGCAGTACTTC. The rearrangement joins TRBV28 to TRBJ2-7, with 7 bases fitting TRBD2. Germline values: CDR1 MDHEN, CDR2 SYDVKM. The CDR3 has 15 residues. V gave up 8 bases and J gave up 0 bases; unmatched junction bases: 10.

V is TRBV28 and J is TRBJ2-1, with TRBD2 matching over 11 bases. Germline V gene lookup returns CDR1 MDHEN and CDR2 SYDVKM. V was pared by 8 bases and J by 2 bases, with 5 bases of the junction left unmatched. The CDR3 length is 15 residues. CDR3 bases: TGTGCCAGCGTCTTAGCGGGGGGGCCCTACAATGAGCAGTTCTTC. This gives the protein CASVLAGGPYNEQFF.

This chain's CDR3 is CASTPRGGGRGRELFF. The CDR3 DNA reads TGTGCCAGCACCCCCCGGGGCGGGGGGCGAGGTAGGGAGCTGTTTTTT. The rearrangement uses TRBV21-1 and TRBJ2-2; the tabulated D call, TRBD2, remains unverified against the DNA. TRBV21-1 is shown as a pseudogene. The CDR3 totals 16 residues.

The rearrangement uses TRBV28 and TRBJ1-2; D is possibly TRBD1 (6 bases). The germline V and J ends were trimmed by 8 bases and 8 bases, with 24 bases remaining between them. The CDR3 has 15 amino acids. The germline gives CDR1 MDHEN, CDR2 SYDVKM. CDR3 amino acids: CASAWGRLGLSGYTF. The CDR3 DNA reads as TGTGCCAGCGCCTGGGGGCGTCTAGGGCTCAGCGGCTACACCTTC.

This clone appeared a single time. The chain combines TRBV14 with TRBJ2-6; 7 bases fit TRBD1. V was pared by 2 bases and J by 2 bases, with 12 bases of the junction left unmatched. Germline lookup yields CDR1 SGHDN and CDR2 FVKESK. CDR3 length: 19 residues. CDR3 in amino acids: CASSQIKGAAPPGANVLTF. The DNA for the CDR3 is TGTGCCAGCAGCCAAATCAAGGGGGCAGCCCCGCCTGGGGCCAACGTCCTGACTTTC.

This chain connects TRBV19 to TRBJ1-5; D remains unclear. The V end lost 3 bases, the J end lost 4 bases, and 10 bases lay between the germline ends. The germline V gene encodes CDR1 LNHDA and CDR2 SQIVND (reference sequence). The CDR3 length is 14 residues. The CDR3 sequence: CASSMGLNNQPQHF. CDR3 nucleotide sequence: TGTGCCAGTAGTATGGGCTTAAATAATCAGCCCCAGCATTTT.

This rearrangement joins TRBV4-1 to TRBJ2-5, with unresolved D. From germline, CDR1 is MGHRA and CDR2 YSYEKL. Trimming cost V 0 bases and J 2 bases, with 10 bases left between them. The CDR3 length is 15 residues. CDR3 protein: CASSQDRTIQETQYF. In nucleotides, the CDR3 is TGCGCCAGCAGCCAAGATAGAACCATTCAAGAGACCCAGTACTTC.

The J gene is TRBJ1-3, the V gene TRBV25-1; D gene ambiguous. CDR3 size: 14 residues. Germline-derived CDR1 and CDR2 are MGHDK and SYGVNS. V was pared by 3 bases and J by 2 bases, with 8 bases between. CDR3 amino acids: CASSEEGTGNTIYF. The CDR3 DNA reads as TGTGCCAGCAGTGAGGAAGGGACTGGAAACACCATATATTTT.

This clone has only one observation. This chain links TRBV11-2 with TRBJ2-7; D could derive from TRBD1 or TRBD2 (5 bases each). The CDR3 has 12 residues. Germline CDR1 reads SGHAT; CDR2 reads FQNNGV. Trimming stripped 6 bases from V and 6 bases from J, with 12 bases between. CDR3 sequence: CASSKQAGEQYF. The CDR3 nucleotides are TGTGCCAGCAGTAAACAGGCGGGCGAGCAGTACTTC.

The V call is TRBV6-2 or TRBV6-3, the J call TRBJ1-1, with TRBD1 identical over 9 bases. V shed 5 bases and J 4 bases; nucleotides not matched to a gene: 2. The CDR3 has 13 amino acids. Germline assignment: CDR1 MNHEY and CDR2 SVGEGT. The CDR3 bases are TGTGCCAGCAGTGTACAGGGGGCCACTGAAGCTTTCTTT. It translates to CASSVQGATEAFF.

The chain employs TRBV11-2 and TRBJ1-6, with D possibly being TRBD1 (6 bases). CDR1 is SGHAT and CDR2 is FQNNGV in the germline V gene. This CDR3 region has 15 residues. The V gene lost 2 bases and the J gene lost 7 bases, with 12 bases spanning the gap. The CDR3 protein is CASSLIGGQNSPLHF. The CDR3 coding sequence is TGTGCCAGCAGCTTAATCGGGGGCCAAAATTCACCCCTCCACTTT.

This clone was seen only a few times. The chain couples TRBV9 to TRBJ2-2; maybe TRBD1 (6 bases). There are 17 residues in the CDR3. Germline V lookup: CDR1 SGDLS, CDR2 YYNGEE. V was trimmed by 1 base and J by 0 bases, leaving 13 bases between them. CDR3 DNA sequence: TGTGCCAGCAGCGTAAATCAGGGGCAGACGAACACCGGGGAGCTGTTTTTT. It encodes CASSVNQGQTNTGELFF.

The CDR3 loop is CASSPGQGARDTQYF. The CDR3, as DNA: TGTGCCAGCTCCCCGGGACAGGGGGCGAGAGATACGCAGTATTTT. The chain carries TRBV18 and TRBJ2-3; 12 nucleotides align to TRBD1. V was pared by 6 bases and J by 5 bases, with 6 bases of the junction left unmatched. Per germline, CDR1 KGHSH and CDR2 LQKENI. This CDR3 is built from 15 residues.

V gene TRBV18 combines with J gene TRBJ1-3, with TRBD1 identical over 7 bases. This CDR3 comprises 15 residues. Germline loops: CDR1 KGHSH, CDR2 LQKENI. Trimming at V came to 4 bases and at J to 3 bases, leaving 6 bases not matched to a gene. Here the CDR3 reads CASSRVGQNGNTIYF. The CDR3, as DNA: TGTGCCAGCTCACGTGTGGGACAGAATGGAAACACCATATATTTT.

The chain combines TRBV19 with TRBJ1-1; D unclear. Germline-derived CDR1 and CDR2 are LNHDA and SQIVND (reference sequence). The CDR3 totals 12 residues. With 8 bases removed from V and 1 base from J, the gap between germline ends came to 8 bases. CDR3 protein: CASGLRNTEAFF. CDR3 coding DNA: TGTGCCAGTGGACTCAGGAACACTGAAGCTTTCTTT.

The chain couples TRBV10-3 to TRBJ1-1; TRBD1 is a possible D gene (6 bases). Germline CDR1 ENHRY, CDR2 SYGVKD. V was trimmed by 10 bases and J by 6 bases, leaving 9 bases between them. The CDR3 has 10 residues. CDR3: CASGQPEAFF. CDR3 sequence (DNA): TGTGCCAGCGGACAGCCTGAAGCTTTCTTT.

This chain uses TRBV7-8 with TRBJ2-5; tentatively, D is TRBD2 (5 bases). The CDR3 consists of 12 residues. The germline V gene has CDR1 SGHVS and CDR2 FQNEAQ. V was cut by 5 bases and J by 4 bases, with 8 bases left in between. The CDR3 reads CASSPRGETQYF. CDR3 bases: TGTGCCAGCAGCCCTCGGGGAGAGACCCAGTACTTC.

The rearrangement uses TRBV21-1 and TRBJ2-3; the DNA was not compared with TRBD2, the D call given in the table. TRBV21-1 is listed as a pseudogene. The CDR3 runs 11 residues. The CDR3: CASPSTDTQYF. The CDR3 DNA reads TGTGCCAGCCCGTCCACAGATACGCAGTATTTT.

The chain links TRBV4-3 to TRBJ2-1; D gene unclear. The CDR3 consists of 15 residues. Trimming stripped 3 bases from V and 4 bases from J, with 13 bases between. Looked up from germline, CDR1 is LGHNA and CDR2 is YSLEER. The CDR3 DNA reads as TGCGCCAGCAGCCAGCAGCCCGGGTCATACAATGAGCAGTTCTTC. It yields the protein CASSQQPGSYNEQFF.

The chain recombines TRBV7-9 with TRBJ2-1, with TRBD2 identical over 14 bases. Germline V lookup: CDR1 SEHNR, CDR2 FQNEAQ (reference sequence). J lost 3 bases, V lost 5 bases, and 9 bases had no gene match. This CDR3 region has 18 residues. CDR3 protein: CASSPRLAGGPNYNEQFF. The CDR3 DNA reads TGTGCCAGCAGCCCCAGACTAGCGGGGGGGCCGAACTACAATGAGCAGTTCTTC.

The chain combines TRBV6-5 with TRBJ2-7; 8 bases line up with TRBD1. The germline CDR1 and CDR2 sequences are MNHEY and SVGAGI. This CDR3 has 14 amino acids. The V segment lost 6 bases and the J segment 1 base; nucleotides outside the gene matches: 5. CDR3 in amino acids: CASSRTGGSYEQYF. The CDR3 coding sequence is TGTGCCAGCAGCAGAACAGGGGGATCCTACGAGCAGTACTTC.

V gene TRBV7-2 combines with J gene TRBJ2-1; 10 bases map to TRBD1. CDR1 SGHTA and CDR2 FQGNSA come from the germline V gene. The length of the CDR3 is 17 residues. V trimming: 0 bases; J trimming: 2 bases; junction bases outside the gene matches: 4. The CDR3 loop reads CASSLALGTGAYNEQFF. The CDR3 DNA follows: TGTGCCAGCAGCTTAGCGCTAGGGACAGGGGCCTACAATGAGCAGTTCTTC.